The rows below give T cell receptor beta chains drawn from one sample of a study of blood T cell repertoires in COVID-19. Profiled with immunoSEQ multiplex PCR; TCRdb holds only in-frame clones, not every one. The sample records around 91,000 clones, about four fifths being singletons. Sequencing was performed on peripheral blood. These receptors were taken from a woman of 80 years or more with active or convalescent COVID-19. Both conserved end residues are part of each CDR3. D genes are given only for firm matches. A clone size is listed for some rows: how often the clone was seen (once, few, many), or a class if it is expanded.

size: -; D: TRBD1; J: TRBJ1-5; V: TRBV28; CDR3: CASSFGQGVSSNQPQHF; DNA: TGTGCCAGCAGTTTTGGGCAGGGGGTCTCTAGCAATCAGCCCCAGCATTTT
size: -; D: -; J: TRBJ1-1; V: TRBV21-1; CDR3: CASRKTPNTEAFF; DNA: TGTGCCAGCCGCAAGACACCGAACACTGAAGCTTTCTTT
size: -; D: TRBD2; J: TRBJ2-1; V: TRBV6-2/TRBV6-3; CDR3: CASSYHAGVEEFF; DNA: TGTGCCAGCAGTTATCATGCGGGAGTCGAAGAGTTCTTC
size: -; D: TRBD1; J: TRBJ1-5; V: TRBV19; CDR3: CASSILQGSNQPQHF; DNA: TGTGCCAGTAGTATATTACAGGGGAGCAATCAGCCCCAGCATTTT
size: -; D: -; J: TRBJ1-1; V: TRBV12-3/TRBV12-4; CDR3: CASRIQVNTEAFF; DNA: TGTGCCAGTAGAATACAGGTGAACACTGAAGCTTTCTTT
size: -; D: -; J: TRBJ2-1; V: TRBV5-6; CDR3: CASSLGALILNEQFF; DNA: TGTGCCAGCAGCTTAGGGGCCCTAATATTGAATGAGCAGTTCTTC
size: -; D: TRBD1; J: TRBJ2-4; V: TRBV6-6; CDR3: CASSYSGGTGSFIQYF; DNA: TGTGCCAGCAGTTACTCGGGAGGGACAGGGTCGTTCATTCAGTACTTC
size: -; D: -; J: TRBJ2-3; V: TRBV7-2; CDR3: CASSSIVGESTDTQYF; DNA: TGTGCCAGCAGCTCTATCGTCGGAGAAAGCACAGATACGCAGTATTTT
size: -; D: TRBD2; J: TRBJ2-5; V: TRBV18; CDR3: CASSPPGLAGVETQYF; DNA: TGTGCCAGCTCACCCCCGGGACTAGCGGGAGTTGAGACCCAGTACTTC
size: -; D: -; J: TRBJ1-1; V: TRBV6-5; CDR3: CASRSAGTEAFF; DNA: TGTGCCAGCAGGTCTGCCGGCACTGAAGCTTTCTTT
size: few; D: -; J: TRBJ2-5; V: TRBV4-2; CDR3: CASSQESRQETQYF; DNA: TGTGCCAGCAGCCAAGAGTCCCGCCAAGAGACCCAGTACTTC
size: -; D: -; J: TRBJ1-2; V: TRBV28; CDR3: CASSLTDNGYTF; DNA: TGTGCCAGCAGCCTTACCGACAATGGCTACACCTTC
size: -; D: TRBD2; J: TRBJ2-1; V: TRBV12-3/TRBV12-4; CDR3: CASRRLAEEQFF; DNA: TGTGCCAGCAGGAGACTAGCGGAAGAGCAGTTCTTC
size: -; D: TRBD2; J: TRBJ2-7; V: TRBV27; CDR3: CASSLSRLAGRYEQYF; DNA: TGTGCCAGCAGTTTATCGCGACTAGCGGGACGCTACGAGCAGTACTTC
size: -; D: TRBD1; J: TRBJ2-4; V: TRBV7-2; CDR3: CASSQEDRGNIQYF; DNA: TGTGCCAGCAGCCAGGAGGACAGGGGGAACATTCAGTACTTC
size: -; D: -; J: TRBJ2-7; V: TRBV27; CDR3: CASSPLGGPRDYEQYF; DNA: TGTGCCAGCAGTCCCTTGGGGGGGCCGAGGGACTACGAGCAGTACTTC
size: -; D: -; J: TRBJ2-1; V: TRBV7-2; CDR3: CASSLGGTSYNEQFF; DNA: TGTGCCAGCAGCTTAGGAGGTACCTCCTACAATGAGCAGTTCTTC
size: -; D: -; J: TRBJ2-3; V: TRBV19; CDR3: CASSIWAGNTDTQYF; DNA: TGTGCCAGTAGTATTTGGGCCGGGAACACAGATACGCAGTATTTT
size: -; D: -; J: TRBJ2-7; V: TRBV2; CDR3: CASKKLSGNSYEQYF; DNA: TGTGCCAGCAAAAAATTATCAGGGAACTCCTACGAGCAGTACTTC
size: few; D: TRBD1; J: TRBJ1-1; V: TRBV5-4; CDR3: CASSSGTESTEAFF; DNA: TGTGCCAGCAGCTCCGGGACAGAGAGCACTGAAGCTTTCTTT
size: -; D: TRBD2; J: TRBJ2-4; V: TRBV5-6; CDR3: CASSLAGLAGANIQYF; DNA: TGTGCCAGCAGCTTGGCCGGGCTAGCGGGAGCGAACATTCAGTACTTC